The next 11 T cell receptor beta chains were all read from a single sample in a study of tumor-infiltrating lymphocytes in primary liver carcinoma (dated by TCRdb to the late 2010s). Without any cell sorting, total RNA and DNA were extracted together from roughly 20-30 mg of bulk tissue using the AllPrep DNA/RNA mini kit. TCRdb records Illumina HiSeq 2500 as the sequencer. Using a constant-region primer and ProtoScript II reverse transcriptase, TCRbeta-specific cDNA was reverse-transcribed from around 500 ng total RNA. Construction of the TCRbeta libraries relied on three nested rounds of multiplex PCR, following a slightly modified ARM-PCR procedure. Multiplex TRBV1-TRBV30 forward primers and a Cbeta reverse primer were used in the first two PCR rounds, each of which was run for 10 to 11 cycles. TCRdb reanalyzed the raw reads on its own, using fastp at Q25 for trimming and MiXCR for clone calling, and kept in-frame beta chains. Rows are unified per CDR3 protein, each entry keeping the most common DNA and genes. The sample contains 100,000 or so distinct CDR3 sequences, around 83% of them found a single time. The ten largest clones add up to approximately 21% of the sample.

Sequenced: liver tumor tissue from sampling region 3. According to the study, the label for this sample's cell subset or site signals: tumor region T3, left-lateral pole. These receptors came from a man aged 35 to 55 with primary liver carcinoma and hepatitis B virus infection.

Regarding this clonotype: One junction end does not reproduce the germline sequence, and a read error may be involved. The V and J genes are TRBV6-6 and TRBJ1-3; the match to TRBD1 covers 8 bases. The CDR3 spans 16 residues. Germline V lookup: CDR1 MNHNY, CDR2 SVGAGI (reference sequence). The CDR3 region has the DNA TGCGCCAGCAGTTACCCCGGGACAGGCCCTGGAAACACCATATATTTT. This codes for CASSYPGTGPGNTIYF.

About this clonotype itself: Germline and junction disagree at one end, which may indicate a read error. This sequence joins TRBV11-2 and TRBJ2-3; D possibly corresponds to TRBD2 (6 bases). The CDR3 spans 15 residues. CDR1 SGHAT and CDR2 FQNNGV come from the germline V gene. The CDR3 nucleotides read TGTGCTAGCAGCCCAGACTCGGGCGGGGCCGATACGGAGTATTTC. As protein: CASSPDSGGADTEYF.

On this clonotype itself: A much bigger clone sits one base away, suggesting this may be a read error. The chain has TRBV28 and TRBJ2-3; TRBD1 might be the D (6 bases). Germline CDR1 reads MDHEN; CDR2 reads SYDVKM. CDR3 length equals 14 residues. The CDR3 spells CASNLYSGADTQYF. CDR3 sequence (DNA): TGTGCCAGCAATTTATATTCAGGGGCAGATACGCAGTATTTT.

Concerning this clonotype itself: One end of the junction does not line up with germline, which may come from a read error. The chain joins TRBV6-5 to TRBJ2-2; D tentatively fits TRBD1 or TRBD2 (5 bases each). The V gene's germline CDR1 is MNHEY and CDR2 SVGAGI. This CDR3 has 15 amino acids. CDR3 protein: CASTYSGIYTGELLF. CDR3 bases: TGTGCCAGCACTTACTCAGGGATTTACACCGGGGAGCTGTTATTT.

A note on this clonotype: At one of its ends the junction is not consistent with the germline gene, which may arise from a read error. This sequence joins TRBV4-3 and TRBJ1-2, with D possibly TRBD1 on 5 matching bases. Germline V gives CDR1 LGHNA, CDR2 YSLEER. The CDR3 has 16 amino acids. Here the CDR3 DNA reads TGCGCCAGCAGCCAGGTAGGGGTAGGGAGGAACTATAGCTACACCTTC. Protein product: CASSQVGVGRNYSYTF.

The chain links TRBV5-1 to TRBJ2-3; 8 nucleotides align to TRBD2. The V gene's germline CDR1 is SGHRS and CDR2 YFSETQ. The ends lost 9 bases at V and 7 bases at J; junction bases unmatched: 19. The CDR3 covers 16 residues. CDR3 protein: CANRLDGRAGTHTQYF. The CDR3 DNA reads as TGCGCCAACAGGTTGGACGGGAGGGCCGGAACACATACGCAGTATTTT. Combining the CDR3 with reference TRBV5-1 and TRBJ2-3 gives the whole variable domain KAGVTQTPRYLIKTRGQQVTLSCSPISGHRSVSWYQQTPGQGLQFLFEYFSETQRNKGNFPGRFSGRQFSNSRSEMNVSTLELGDSALYLCANRLDGRAGTHTQYFGPGTRLTVL.

With respect to this clonotype: At one end the junction does not follow the germline gene, possibly because of a read error. The rearrangement uses TRBV4-1 and TRBJ1-4; D not certain. Germline values: CDR1 MGHRA, CDR2 YSYEKL. The CDR3 is 15 residues long. CDR3 in amino acids: CASSQDTGLIEKLFF. CDR3 DNA sequence: TGCGCCAGCAGTCAAGACACGGGATTAATTGAAAAACTGTTTTTT.

As concerns this clonotype: One end of the junction varies from germline; a read error may be responsible. The V call is TRBV7-9, the J call TRBJ2-5; D is uncertain. The CDR3 has 13 residues. Germline values: CDR1 SEHNR, CDR2 FQNEAQ (reference sequence). In nucleotides, the CDR3 is TGTGCCAGCAACTTAGACTTCCAAAAGACCCAGTACTTC. It translates to CASNLDFQKTQYF.

The chain combines TRBV30 with TRBJ1-1; D remains ambiguous. Germline CDR1 GTSNPN, CDR2 SVGIG (reference sequence). The CDR3 loop spans 12 amino acids. CDR3 loop: CAESRVYTEAFF. The CDR3 coding sequence is TGTGCGGAATCGCGGGTATACACTGAAGCTTTCTTT.

The chain couples TRBV21-1 to TRBJ2-1. TRBV21-1 is recorded as a pseudogene. The CDR3 length is 16 residues. CDR3 nucleotide sequence: TGTACCAGCAGCATAGCGCGTCCGGACCGGCCAAATGAGCAGTTCTTC. Translated: CTSSIARPDRPNEQFF.

With respect to this clonotype: The CDR3 end shows no conserved phenylalanine or tryptophan, and so a read error is likely. The gene calls are TRBV11-2 and TRBJ2-2, with D perhaps matching TRBD2 (6 bases). CDR3 size: 14 residues. The germline V gene has CDR1 SGHAT and CDR2 FQNNGV. The DNA of the CDR3 is TGTACTAGCAGCACAGACTCGGACACCGGGGAGCTGTTTTAT. This encodes CTSSTDSDTGELFY.